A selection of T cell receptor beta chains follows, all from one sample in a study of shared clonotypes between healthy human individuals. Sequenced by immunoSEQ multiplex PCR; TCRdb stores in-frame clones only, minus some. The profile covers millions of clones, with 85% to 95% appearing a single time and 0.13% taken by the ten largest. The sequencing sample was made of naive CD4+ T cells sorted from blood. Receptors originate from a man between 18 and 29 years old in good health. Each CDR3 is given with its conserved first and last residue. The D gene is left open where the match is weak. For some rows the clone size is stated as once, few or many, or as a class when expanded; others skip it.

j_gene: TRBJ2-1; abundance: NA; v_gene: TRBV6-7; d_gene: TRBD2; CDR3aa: CAITGTSGYNEQFF; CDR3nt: TGTGCCATTACCGGGACTAGTGGCTACAATGAGCAGTTCTTC
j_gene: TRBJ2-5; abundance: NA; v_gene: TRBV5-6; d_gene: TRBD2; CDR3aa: CASSIGSGTPQETQYF; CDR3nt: TGTGCCAGCAGCATAGGTAGCGGGACCCCACAAGAGACCCAGTACTTC
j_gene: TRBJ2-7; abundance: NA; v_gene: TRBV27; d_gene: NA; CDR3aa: CASRGGGSREQYF; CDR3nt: TGTGCCAGCAGGGGAGGGGGGTCTAGGGAGCAGTACTTC
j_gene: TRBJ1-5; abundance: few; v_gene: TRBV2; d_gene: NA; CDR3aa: CASTQGLDQPQHF; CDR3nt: TGTGCCAGCACCCAGGGGCTCGATCAGCCCCAGCATTTT
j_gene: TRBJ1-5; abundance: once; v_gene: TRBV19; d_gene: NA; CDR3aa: CASSIPPGGPQHF; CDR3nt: TGTGCCAGTAGTATACCCCCCGGGGGGCCCCAGCATTTT
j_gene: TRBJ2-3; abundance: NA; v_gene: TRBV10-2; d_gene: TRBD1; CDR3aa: CASSPTGGLADTQYF; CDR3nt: TGCGCCAGCAGCCCTACAGGGGGCTTAGCAGATACGCAGTATTTT
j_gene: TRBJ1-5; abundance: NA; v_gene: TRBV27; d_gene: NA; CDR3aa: CASSPDWRYSNQPQHF; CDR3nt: TGTGCCAGCAGCCCGGACTGGAGATATAGCAATCAGCCCCAGCATTTT
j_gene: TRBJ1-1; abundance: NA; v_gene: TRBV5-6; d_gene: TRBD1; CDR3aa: CASSSLDREIAYEAFF; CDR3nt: TGTGCCAGCAGCTCACTGGACAGGGAGATAGCCTATGAAGCTTTCTTT
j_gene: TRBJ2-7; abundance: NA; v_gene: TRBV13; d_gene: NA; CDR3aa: CASSFTRDFSYEQYF; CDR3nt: TGTGCCAGCAGCTTTACCCGGGACTTTTCCTACGAGCAGTACTTC
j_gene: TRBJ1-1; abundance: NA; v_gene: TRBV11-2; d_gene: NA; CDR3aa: CASSPVPRGAENTEAFF; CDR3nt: TGTGCCAGCAGCCCCGTTCCACGGGGGGCCGAGAACACTGAAGCTTTCTTT
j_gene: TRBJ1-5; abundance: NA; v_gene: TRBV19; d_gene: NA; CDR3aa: CASHRGGVDQPQHF; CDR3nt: TGTGCCAGCCACCGGGGGGGAGTGGATCAGCCCCAGCATTTT
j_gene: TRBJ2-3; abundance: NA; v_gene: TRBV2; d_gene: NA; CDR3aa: CASSGASHGTDTQYF; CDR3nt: TGTGCCAGCAGTGGGGCTAGTCACGGCACAGATACGCAGTATTTT
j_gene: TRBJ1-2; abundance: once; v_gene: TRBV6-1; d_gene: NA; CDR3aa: CASSEAGYFGYTF; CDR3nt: TGTGCCAGCAGTGAAGCGGGGTATTTTGGCTACACCTTC
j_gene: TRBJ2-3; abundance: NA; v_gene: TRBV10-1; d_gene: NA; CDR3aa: CAIPAPGETDTQYF; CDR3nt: TGCGCCATCCCAGCCCCAGGGGAGACAGATACGCAGTATTTT
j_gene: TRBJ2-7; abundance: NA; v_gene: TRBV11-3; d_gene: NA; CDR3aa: CASSQRAVNEQYF; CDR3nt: TGTGCCAGCAGCCAACGGGCAGTCAACGAGCAGTACTTC
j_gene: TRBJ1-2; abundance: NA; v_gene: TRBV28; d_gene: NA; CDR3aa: CASSLIDKFGGHYGYTF; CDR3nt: TGTGCCAGCAGTCTTATCGACAAGTTCGGGGGCCACTATGGCTACACCTTC
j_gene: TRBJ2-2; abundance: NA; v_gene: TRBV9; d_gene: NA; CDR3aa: CASSPHDATGELFF; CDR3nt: TGTGCCAGCAGCCCCCACGATGCCACCGGGGAGCTGTTTTTT
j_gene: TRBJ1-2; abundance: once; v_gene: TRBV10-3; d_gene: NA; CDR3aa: CAPTVGGKGGYYGYTF; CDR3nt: TGTGCCCCCACAGTAGGGGGGAAGGGGGGATACTATGGCTACACCTTC
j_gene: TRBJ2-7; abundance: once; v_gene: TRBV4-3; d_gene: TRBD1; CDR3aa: CASSQDKDRGREQYF; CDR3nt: TGCGCCAGCAGCCAAGATAAGGACAGGGGACGCGAGCAGTACTTC
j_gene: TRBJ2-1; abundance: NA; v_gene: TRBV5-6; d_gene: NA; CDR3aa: CASSRGRQETSYNEQFF; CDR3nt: TGTGCCAGCAGCCGGGGACGACAGGAAACCTCCTACAATGAGCAGTTCTTC
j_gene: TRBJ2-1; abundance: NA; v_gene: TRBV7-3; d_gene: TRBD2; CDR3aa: CASSLRSLAGINEQFF; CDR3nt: TGTGCCAGCAGCTTAAGGTCCCTAGCGGGAATAAATGAGCAGTTCTTC
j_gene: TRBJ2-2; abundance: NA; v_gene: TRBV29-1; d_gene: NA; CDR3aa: CSVEDRDYLTGELFF; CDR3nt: TGCAGCGTTGAAGATCGTGACTACCTCACCGGGGAGCTGTTTTTT
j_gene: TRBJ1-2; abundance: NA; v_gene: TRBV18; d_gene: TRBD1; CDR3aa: CASSLQGDLGYGYTF; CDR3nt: TGTGCCAGCTCACTACAGGGGGACCTAGGGTATGGCTACACCTTC
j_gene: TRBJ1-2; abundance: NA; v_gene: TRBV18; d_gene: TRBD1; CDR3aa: CASSRDSSANYGYTF; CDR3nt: TGTGCCAGCTCTCGGGACAGCAGCGCTAACTATGGCTACACCTTC
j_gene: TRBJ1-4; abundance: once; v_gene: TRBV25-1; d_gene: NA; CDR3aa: CASSELGPGNEKLFF; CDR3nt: TGTGCCAGCAGTGAATTGGGACCGGGTAATGAAAAACTGTTTTTT
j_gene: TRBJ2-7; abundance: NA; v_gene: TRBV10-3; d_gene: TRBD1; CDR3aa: CATAGDRGYEQYF; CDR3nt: TGTGCCACAGCCGGGGACAGGGGTTACGAGCAGTACTTC
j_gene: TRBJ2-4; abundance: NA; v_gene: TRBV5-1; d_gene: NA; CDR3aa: CASSLGGVAKNIQYF; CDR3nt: TGCGCCAGCAGCTTGGGGGGTGTAGCCAAAAACATTCAGTACTTC
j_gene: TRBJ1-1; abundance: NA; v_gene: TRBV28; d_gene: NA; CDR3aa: CASSFPLGAGMNTEAFF; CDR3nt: TGTGCCAGCAGTTTCCCCTTAGGGGCAGGGATGAACACTGAAGCTTTCTTT
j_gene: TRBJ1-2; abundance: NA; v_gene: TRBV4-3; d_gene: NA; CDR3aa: CASSRLGAEVYGYTF; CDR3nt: TGCGCCAGCAGCCGGCTGGGGGCAGAGGTCTATGGCTACACCTTC
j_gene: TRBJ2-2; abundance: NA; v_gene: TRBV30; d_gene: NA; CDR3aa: CAWRDQRVGELFF; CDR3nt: TGTGCCTGGAGGGATCAGCGGGTCGGGGAGCTGTTTTTT
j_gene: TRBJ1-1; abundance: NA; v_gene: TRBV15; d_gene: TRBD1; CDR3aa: CATSRATQGGTEAFF; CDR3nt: TGTGCCACCAGCAGGGCTACCCAGGGGGGCACTGAAGCTTTCTTT
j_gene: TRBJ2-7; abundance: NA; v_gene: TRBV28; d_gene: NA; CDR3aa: CASSGQIYEQYF; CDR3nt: TGTGCCAGCTCCGGACAGATATACGAGCAGTACTTC
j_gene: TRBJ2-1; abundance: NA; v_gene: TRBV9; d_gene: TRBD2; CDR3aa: CASSVAAGLAGGVQFF; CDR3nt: TGTGCCAGCAGCGTAGCCGCGGGACTAGCGGGAGGGGTGCAGTTCTTC
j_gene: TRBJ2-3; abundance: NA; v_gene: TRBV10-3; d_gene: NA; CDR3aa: CAISVGREGTDTQYF; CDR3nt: TGTGCCATCAGTGTAGGGCGGGAAGGCACAGATACGCAGTATTTT
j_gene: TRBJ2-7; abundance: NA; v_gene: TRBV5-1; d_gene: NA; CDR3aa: CASSQGGVLYEQYF; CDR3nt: TGCGCCAGCAGCCAGGGAGGTGTTCTCTACGAGCAGTACTTC
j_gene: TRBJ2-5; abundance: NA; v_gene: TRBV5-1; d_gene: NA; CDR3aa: CASSLGPRGGQETQYF; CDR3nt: TGCGCCAGCAGCTTGGGGCCTAGAGGGGGCCAAGAGACCCAGTACTTC
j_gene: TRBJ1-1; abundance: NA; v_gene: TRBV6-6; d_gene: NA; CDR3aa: CASSWTVNTEAFF; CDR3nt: TGTGCCAGCAGTTGGACGGTGAACACTGAAGCTTTCTTT
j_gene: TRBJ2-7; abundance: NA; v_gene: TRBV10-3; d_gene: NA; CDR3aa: CAISDGRSSYEQYF; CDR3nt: TGTGCCATCAGTGACGGGAGATCCTCCTACGAGCAGTACTTC
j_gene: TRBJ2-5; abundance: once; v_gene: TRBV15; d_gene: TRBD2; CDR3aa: CATRISIAGQETQYF; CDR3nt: TGTGCCACCAGGATATCAATAGCGGGGCAAGAGACCCAGTACTTC
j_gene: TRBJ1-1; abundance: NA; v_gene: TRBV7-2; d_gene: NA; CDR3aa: CASSLGQQNTEAFF; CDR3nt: TGTGCCAGCAGCTTAGGTCAACAGAACACTGAAGCTTTCTTT
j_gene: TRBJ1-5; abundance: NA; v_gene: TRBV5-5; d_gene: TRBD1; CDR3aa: CASSFRTGGMNSNQPQHF; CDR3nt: TGTGCCAGCAGCTTCCGGACAGGGGGGATGAATAGCAATCAGCCCCAGCATTTT